Below are 13 T cell receptor beta chains sequenced from a single sample in a study of graft-versus-host responses after intestinal transplantation. Method: immunoSEQ multiplex PCR; TCRdb's copy keeps in-frame clones and lacks some. Of about 78,000 clones in the sample, around 87% were seen once. What these receptors recognize is not known. The sample consisted of unstimulated CD8+ T cells sorted from spleen or lymph node cells, taken before transplant. These receptors all come from a human donor who was the organ donor for an intestinal transplant.

The V and J genes are TRBV6-1 and TRBJ2-7, with no clear D. The germline gives CDR1 MNHNS, CDR2 SASEGT. The CDR3 sequence is 13 residues long. V lost 10 bases, J lost 6 bases, and 19 bases lay in between. The CDR3 loop is CATEAPLLSEQYF. In DNA form, the CDR3 reads TGTGCCACCGAAGCACCCCTACTAAGCGAGCAGTACTTC.

V gene TRBV14 combines with J gene TRBJ1-2; D is uncertain. Trimming took 0 bases from V and 4 from J, leaving 18 bases between them. The CDR3 contains 17 residues. The germline gives CDR1 SGHDN, CDR2 FVKESK. The CDR3 region has the DNA TGTGCCAGCAGCCAAGATATCCCCCTTGGACGGATCTATGGCTACACCTTC. This encodes CASSQDIPLGRIYGYTF.

The V gene is TRBV4-1, the J gene TRBJ2-7; D is uncertain. V shed 4 bases and J shed 5 bases, with 9 bases lying between them. The CDR3 runs to 12 residues. Germline CDR1 MGHRA, CDR2 YSYEKL. This CDR3 is CASSPGVNEQYF. The CDR3 DNA reads as TGCGCCAGCAGCCCCGGTGTGAACGAGCAGTACTTC.

The V call is TRBV6-6, the J call TRBJ1-5, with D maybe TRBD1 (5 bases). Germline V gives CDR1 MNHNY, CDR2 SVGAGI (reference sequence). CDR3 length: 15 residues. V lost 4 bases and J 5 bases, leaving 15 bases between the germline ends. The CDR3 here is CASSSEGRLDQPQHF. CDR3 DNA: TGTGCCAGCAGTTCAGAGGGGAGATTGGATCAGCCCCAGCATTTT.

The chain is built from TRBV6-5 and TRBJ1-3; D gene uncertain. CDR3 length equals 15 residues. V gave up 0 bases and J gave up 4 bases, with 10 bases separating them. In germline, CDR1 is MNHEY, CDR2 SVGAGI. The CDR3 bases are TGTGCCAGCAGTTACTCGCGAGGGTTCGGAAACACCATATATTTT. It is translated as CASSYSRGFGNTIYF.

V gene TRBV28 combines with J gene TRBJ2-3; no clear D gene. This CDR3 spans 14 amino acids. Germline V CDR1 and CDR2: MDHEN, SYDVKM. The V end was cut by 6 bases, the J end by 0 bases, with 10 bases between. Written as DNA, the CDR3 is TGTGCCAGCAGCCCAATAGACAGCACAGATACGCAGTATTTT. Its protein is CASSPIDSTDTQYF.

The chain uses TRBV25-1 and TRBJ2-5; TRBD1 matches at 9 bases. The V segment lost 3 bases and the J segment 2 bases; nucleotides outside the gene matches: 7. The CDR3 length is 16 residues. Germline values: CDR1 MGHDK, CDR2 SYGVNS. The CDR3 nucleotides are TGTGCCAGCAGTGATATACCGGGACAGGGACAAGAGACCCAGTACTTC. It codes for CASSDIPGQGQETQYF.

The chain links TRBV5-6 to TRBJ2-2; D may be TRBD1 (6 bases). Between the trimmed V and J ends, which lost 2 bases and 7 bases, there was a span of 9 bases. CDR1 is SGHDT, CDR2 YYEEEE, per germline. This CDR3 has 13 residues. The DNA for the CDR3 is TGTGCCAGCAGCTTACAGGGTCACGGGGAGCTGTTTTTT. Translating it yields CASSLQGHGELFF.

As DNA, the CDR3 is TGCAGCGTTATACTAGGGCAATATGGCTACACCTTC. Translating it yields CSVILGQYGYTF. The genes are TRBV29-1 and TRBJ1-2; D remains unclear. Trimming pared 5 bases from V and 5 bases from J, leaving 12 bases between. Germline CDR1 is SQVTM and CDR2 is ANQGSEA. This CDR3 comprises 12 residues.

The rearrangement uses TRBV9 and TRBJ2-1; 9 bases are a match to TRBD2. This CDR3 is 19 amino acids long. Trimming removed 0 bases from V and 2 bases from J; junction bases left unmatched: 12. Per germline, CDR1 SGDLS and CDR2 YYNGEE. The chain's CDR3 is CASSVARGETSGAYNEQFF. DNA for the CDR3: TGTGCCAGCAGCGTAGCCCGCGGGGAGACTAGCGGCGCCTACAATGAGCAGTTCTTC.

The V and J genes are TRBV14 and TRBJ2-7; no firm D call. The CDR3 runs to 12 residues. With 0 bases removed from V and 4 bases from J, the gap between germline ends came to 4 bases. Looked up from germline, CDR1 is SGHDN and CDR2 is FVKESK. CDR3 loop: CASSQEHYEQYF. Written as DNA, the CDR3 is TGTGCCAGCAGCCAAGAACATTACGAGCAGTACTTC.

V usage is TRBV7-9 and J usage is TRBJ2-3; the D is unclear. V shed 5 bases and J shed 0 bases, with 9 bases lying between them. The length of the CDR3 is 14 residues. Germline CDR1 reads SEHNR; CDR2 reads FQNEAQ (reference sequence). The CDR3 loop reads CASSQLDSTDTQYF. The CDR3 DNA is TGTGCCAGCAGCCAACTGGACAGCACAGATACGCAGTATTTT.

V usage is TRBV4-1 and J usage is TRBJ2-5; the D gene is possibly TRBD1 (5 bases). The germline V and J ends were trimmed by 1 base and 1 base, with 10 bases remaining between them. The CDR3 is 15 residues long. Germline V gene data show CDR1 as MGHRA and CDR2 as YSYEKL. The CDR3 DNA follows: TGCGCCAGCAGCCAAGCCAGGGCCCCCCAAGAGACCCAGTACTTC. Translated: CASSQARAPQETQYF.